The clone carrying this T cell receptor (beta chain) was seen many times. Its antigen is undetermined. The sample comes from a study of neurological immune-mediated disorders. The study, taken as a whole, reports: CDR3 amino acid sequences of expanded clones were not shared across subjects, a result suggesting private repertoires in all groups. In HTLV-1-associated myelopathy, TCR clonal expansion was greatest, and in multiple sclerosis it was least, below healthy controls.

Stated time point: longitudinal time-point 3. Unsorted libraries were derived from 2 million PBMCs stored at -80 C. As for the cDNA, it was generated by 5'RACE with 10-nucleotide random UMIs. TCRdb re-called the 5' RACE reads with MiXCR, one entry per CDR3 protein. The table lists fewer than 110,000 distinct CDR3 sequences, approximately 10% of them singletons, with 3.1% in the top ten. Deletions cut 2 bases from V and 0 bases from J, with 6 bases between. The germline V gene has CDR1 SGHKS and CDR2 YYEKEE (reference sequence). The CDR3 loop spans 15 amino acids. This sequence originates from a female donor with HTLV-1-associated myelopathy (HAM/TSP). J is TRBJ2-6 and V is TRBV5-5; D gene ambiguous. The sequencing input was PBMCs. CDR3 nucleotides: TGTGCCAGCAGCTTAAGTCCCTCTGGGGCCAACGTCCTGACTTTC. Its translation: CASSLSPSGANVLTF. Drawing the rest from reference TRBV5-5 and TRBJ2-6, the complete variable domain is DAGVTQSPTHLIKTRGQQVTLRCSPISGHKSVSWYQQVLGQGPQFIFQYYEKEERGRGNFPDRFSARQFPNYSSELNVNALLLGDSALYLCASSLSPSGANVLTFGAGSRLTVL.